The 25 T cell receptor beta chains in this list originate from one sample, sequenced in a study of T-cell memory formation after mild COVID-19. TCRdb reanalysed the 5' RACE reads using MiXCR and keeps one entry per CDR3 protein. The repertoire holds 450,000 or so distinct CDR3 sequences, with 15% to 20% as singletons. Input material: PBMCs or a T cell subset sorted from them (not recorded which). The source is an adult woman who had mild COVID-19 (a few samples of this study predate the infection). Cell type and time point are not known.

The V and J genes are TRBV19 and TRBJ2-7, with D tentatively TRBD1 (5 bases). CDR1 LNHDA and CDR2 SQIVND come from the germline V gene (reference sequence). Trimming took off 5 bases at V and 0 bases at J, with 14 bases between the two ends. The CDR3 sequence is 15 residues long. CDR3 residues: CASSDQGLNSYEQYF. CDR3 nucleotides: TGTGCCAGTAGTGATCAGGGATTGAACTCCTACGAGCAGTACTTC.

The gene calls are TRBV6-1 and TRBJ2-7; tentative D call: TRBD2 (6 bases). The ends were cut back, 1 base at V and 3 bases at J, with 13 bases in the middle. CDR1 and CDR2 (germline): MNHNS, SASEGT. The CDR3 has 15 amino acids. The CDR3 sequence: CASSEGQGGIYEQYF. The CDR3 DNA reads TGTGCCAGCAGTGAAGGGCAGGGAGGCATCTACGAGCAGTACTTC.

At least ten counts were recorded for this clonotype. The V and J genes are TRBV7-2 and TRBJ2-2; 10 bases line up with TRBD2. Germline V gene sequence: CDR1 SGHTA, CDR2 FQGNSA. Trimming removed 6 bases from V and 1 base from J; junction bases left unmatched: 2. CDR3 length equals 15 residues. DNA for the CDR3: TGTGCCAGCAGGTGGACTAGCGGGAACACCGGGGAGCTGTTTTTT. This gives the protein CASRWTSGNTGELFF.

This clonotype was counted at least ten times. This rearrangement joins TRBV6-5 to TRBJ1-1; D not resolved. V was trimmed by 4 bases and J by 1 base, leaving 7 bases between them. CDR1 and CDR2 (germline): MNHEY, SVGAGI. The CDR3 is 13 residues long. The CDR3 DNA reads TGTGCCAGCAGTTTTTCATCGAACACTGAAGCTTTCTTT. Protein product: CASSFSSNTEAFF.

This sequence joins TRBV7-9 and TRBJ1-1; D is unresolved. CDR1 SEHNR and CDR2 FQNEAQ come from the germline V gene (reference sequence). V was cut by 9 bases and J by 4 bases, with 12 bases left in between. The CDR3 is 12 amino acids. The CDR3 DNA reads TGTGCCAGACTCCCACCGGGCACTGAAGCTTTCTTT. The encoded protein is CARLPPGTEAFF.

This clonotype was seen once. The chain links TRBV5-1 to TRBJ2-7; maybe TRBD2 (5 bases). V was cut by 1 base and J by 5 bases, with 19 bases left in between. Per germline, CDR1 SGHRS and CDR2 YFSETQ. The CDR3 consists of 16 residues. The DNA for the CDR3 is TGCGCCAGCAGCTTGAGGACCGTAGGGAGTGCGGACGAGCAGTACTTC. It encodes CASSLRTVGSADEQYF. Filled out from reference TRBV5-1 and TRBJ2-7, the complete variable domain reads KAGVTQTPRYLIKTRGQQVTLSCSPISGHRSVSWYQQTPGQGLQFLFEYFSETQRNKGNFPGRFSGRQFSNSRSEMNVSTLELGDSALYLCASSLRTVGSADEQYFGPGTRLTVT.

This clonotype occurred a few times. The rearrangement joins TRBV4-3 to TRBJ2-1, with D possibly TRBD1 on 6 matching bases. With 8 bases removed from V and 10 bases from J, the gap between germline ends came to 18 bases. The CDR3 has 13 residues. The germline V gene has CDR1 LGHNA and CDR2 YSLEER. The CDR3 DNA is TGCGCCAGCGGGAATTCAGGGGTAGGCGAGCAGTTCTTC. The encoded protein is CASGNSGVGEQFF.

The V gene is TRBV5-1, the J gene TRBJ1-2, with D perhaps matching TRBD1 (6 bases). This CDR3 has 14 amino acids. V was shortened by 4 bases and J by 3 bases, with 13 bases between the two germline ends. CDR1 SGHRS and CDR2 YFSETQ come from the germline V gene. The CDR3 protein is CASSIGGPYYGYTF. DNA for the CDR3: TGCGCCAGCAGCATCGGGGGGCCTTACTATGGCTACACCTTC.

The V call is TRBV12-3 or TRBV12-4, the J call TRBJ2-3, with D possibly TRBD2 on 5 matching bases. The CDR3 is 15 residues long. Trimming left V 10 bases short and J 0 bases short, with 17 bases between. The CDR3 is CATAPKGVSTDTQYF. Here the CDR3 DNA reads TGTGCCACCGCACCTAAGGGAGTAAGCACAGATACGCAGTATTTT.

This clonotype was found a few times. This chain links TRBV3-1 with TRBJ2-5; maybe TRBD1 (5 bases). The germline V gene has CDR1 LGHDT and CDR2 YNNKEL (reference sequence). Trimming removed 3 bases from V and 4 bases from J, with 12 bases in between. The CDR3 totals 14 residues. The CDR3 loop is CASSHSRVRETQYF. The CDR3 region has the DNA TGTGCCAGCAGCCATAGCAGGGTCCGAGAGACCCAGTACTTC.

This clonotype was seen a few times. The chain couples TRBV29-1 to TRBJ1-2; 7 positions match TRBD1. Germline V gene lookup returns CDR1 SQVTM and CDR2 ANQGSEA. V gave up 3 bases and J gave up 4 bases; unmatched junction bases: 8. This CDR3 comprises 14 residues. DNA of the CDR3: TGCAGCGTTGATAGTCGGGACAGAGCCTATGGCTACACCTTC. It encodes CSVDSRDRAYGYTF.

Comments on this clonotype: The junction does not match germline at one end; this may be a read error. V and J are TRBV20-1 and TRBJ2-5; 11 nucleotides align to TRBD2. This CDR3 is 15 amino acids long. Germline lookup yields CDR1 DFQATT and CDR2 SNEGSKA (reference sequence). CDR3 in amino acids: CSADISGGAPETQYF. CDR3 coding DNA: TGCAGTGCTGACATTAGCGGGGGGGCCCCTGAGACCCAGTATTTC.

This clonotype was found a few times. CDR3 protein: CASSRRGVSYNEQFF. In nucleotides, the CDR3 is TGTGCCAGCAGTCGTAGGGGGGTCTCCTACAATGAGCAGTTCTTC. The chain employs TRBV7-2 and TRBJ2-1; D tentatively reads TRBD1 or TRBD2 (6 bases each). Germline values: CDR1 SGHTA, CDR2 FQGNSA. The V end was cut by 6 bases, the J end by 0 bases, with 12 bases between. The CDR3 runs 15 residues.

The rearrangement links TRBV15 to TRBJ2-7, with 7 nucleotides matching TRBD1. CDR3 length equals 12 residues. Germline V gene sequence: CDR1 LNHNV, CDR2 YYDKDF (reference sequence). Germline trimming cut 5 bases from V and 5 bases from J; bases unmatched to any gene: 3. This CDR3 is CATSRDRDEQYF. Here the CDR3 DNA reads TGTGCCACCAGCCGCGACAGGGACGAGCAGTACTTC.

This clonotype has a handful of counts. The CDR3 sequence is CASSYSIVGAGANVLTF. The DNA of the CDR3 is TGTGCCAGCAGTTACTCGATAGTGGGGGCTGGGGCCAACGTCCTGACTTTC. The chain couples TRBV6-5 to TRBJ2-6; D possibly uses TRBD1 or TRBD2 (5 bases each). Trimming removed 0 bases from V and 2 bases from J, with 11 bases in between. The length of the CDR3 is 17 residues. The germline CDR1 and CDR2 sequences are MNHEY and SVGAGI.

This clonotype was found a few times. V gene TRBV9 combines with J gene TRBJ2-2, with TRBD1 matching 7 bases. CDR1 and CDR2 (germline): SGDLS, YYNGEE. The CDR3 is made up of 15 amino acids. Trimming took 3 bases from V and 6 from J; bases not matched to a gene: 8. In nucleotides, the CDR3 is TGTGCCAGCAGCGCAGACAGGGCTAAGGCCGGGGAGCTGTTTTTT. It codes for CASSADRAKAGELFF.

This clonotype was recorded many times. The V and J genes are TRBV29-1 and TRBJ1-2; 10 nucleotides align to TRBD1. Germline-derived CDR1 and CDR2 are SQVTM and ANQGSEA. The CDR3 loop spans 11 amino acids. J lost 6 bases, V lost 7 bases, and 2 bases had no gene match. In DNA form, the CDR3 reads TGCAGCGCCGGACAGGGGGATGGCTACACCTTC. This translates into CSAGQGDGYTF.

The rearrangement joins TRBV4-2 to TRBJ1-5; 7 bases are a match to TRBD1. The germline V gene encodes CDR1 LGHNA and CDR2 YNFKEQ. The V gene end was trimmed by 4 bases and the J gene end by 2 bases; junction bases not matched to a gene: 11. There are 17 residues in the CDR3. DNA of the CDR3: TGTGCCAGCAGCCCTCGACAGGGCCTGGGAGGCAATCAGCCCCAGCATTTT. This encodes CASSPRQGLGGNQPQHF.

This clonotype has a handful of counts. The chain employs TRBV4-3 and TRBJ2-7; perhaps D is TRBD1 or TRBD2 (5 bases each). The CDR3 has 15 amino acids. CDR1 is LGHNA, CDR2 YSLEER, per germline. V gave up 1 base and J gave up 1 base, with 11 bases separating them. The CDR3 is CASSQGPGQSYEQYF. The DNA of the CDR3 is TGCGCCAGCAGCCAAGGTCCGGGGCAGTCCTACGAGCAGTACTTC.

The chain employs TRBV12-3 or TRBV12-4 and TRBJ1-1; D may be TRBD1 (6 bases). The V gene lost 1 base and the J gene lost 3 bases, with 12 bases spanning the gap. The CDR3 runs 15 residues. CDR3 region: CASSLEGGLDTEAFF. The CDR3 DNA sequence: TGTGCCAGCAGTTTAGAGGGGGGGCTAGACACTGAAGCTTTCTTT.

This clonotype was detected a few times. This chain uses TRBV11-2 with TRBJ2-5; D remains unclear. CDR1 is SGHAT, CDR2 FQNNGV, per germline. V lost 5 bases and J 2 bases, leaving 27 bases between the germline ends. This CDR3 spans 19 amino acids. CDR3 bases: TGTGCCAGCAGCCCCCGAGTAAAGGCAGCCCGGCCCTTACAAGAGACCCAGTACTTC. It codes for CASSPRVKAARPLQETQYF.

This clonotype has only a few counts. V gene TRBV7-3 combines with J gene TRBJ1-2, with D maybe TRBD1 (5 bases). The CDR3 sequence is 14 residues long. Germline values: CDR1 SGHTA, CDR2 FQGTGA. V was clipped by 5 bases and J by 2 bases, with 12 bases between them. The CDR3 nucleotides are TGTGCCAGCAGCCCGGGGGTCTCAAACTATGGCTACACCTTC. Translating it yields CASSPGVSNYGYTF.

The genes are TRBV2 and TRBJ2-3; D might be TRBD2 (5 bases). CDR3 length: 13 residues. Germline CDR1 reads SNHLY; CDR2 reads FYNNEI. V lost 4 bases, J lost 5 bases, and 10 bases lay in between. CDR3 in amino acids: CASSGLLGDTQYF. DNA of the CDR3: TGTGCCAGCAGTGGACTATTAGGAGATACGCAGTATTTT. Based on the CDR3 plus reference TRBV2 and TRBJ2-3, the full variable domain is EPEVTQTPSHQVTQMGQEVILRCVPISNHLYFYWYRQILGQKVEFLVSFYNNEISEKSEIFDDQFSVERPDGSNFTLKIRSTKLEDSAMYFCASSGLLGDTQYFGPGTRLTVL.

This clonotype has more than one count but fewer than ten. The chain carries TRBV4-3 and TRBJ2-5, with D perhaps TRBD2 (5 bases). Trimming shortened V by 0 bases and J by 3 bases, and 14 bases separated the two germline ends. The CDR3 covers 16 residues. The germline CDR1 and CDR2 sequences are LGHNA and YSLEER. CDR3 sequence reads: CASSQDLAAGKETQYF. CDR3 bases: TGCGCCAGCAGCCAAGACCTAGCTGCTGGAAAAGAGACCCAGTACTTC.

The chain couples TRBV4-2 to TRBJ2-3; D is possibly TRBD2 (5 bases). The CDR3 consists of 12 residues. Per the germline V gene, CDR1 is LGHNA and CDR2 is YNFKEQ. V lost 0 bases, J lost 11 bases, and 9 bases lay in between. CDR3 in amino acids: CASSQDKGEQYF. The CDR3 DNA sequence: TGTGCCAGCAGCCAAGATAAGGGAGAGCAGTATTTT.